This T cell receptor beta chain was captured in a study of T cell responses to AZD1222 COVID-19 vaccine. Study-wide points: Vaccine-associated CD4 TCRs ranged over spike, dominating at 160-218 and 743-854. Compared with day 0, the breadth and depth of the Spike-specific TCR repertoire rose significantly after two doses of AZD1222.

Note on this clone: The antigen remains unidentified.

Only in-frame clones appear in the TCRdb table, and some are missing; sequencing was by immunoSEQ multiplex PCR. Of 150,000 to 200,000 clones detected, roughly nine tenths appear once; the ten largest clones hold roughly 2.8%. Sequenced material: peripheral blood, taken on day 0 of AZD1222 vaccination. The receptor comes from an adult in good health.

CDR3 amino acids: CASSQDRGQGFGYTF. The CDR3 coding sequence is TGCGCCAGCAGCCAAGATAGAGGGCAGGGGTTTGGCTACACCTTC. The V gene is TRBV4-3, the J gene TRBJ1-2; weak D call: TRBD1 (6 bases). The CDR3 sequence is 15 residues long. Deletions cut 0 bases from V and 7 bases from J, with 15 bases between. Germline values: CDR1 LGHNA, CDR2 YSLEER.